The 20 T cell receptor beta chains presented below share a single source sample, sequenced in a study of cytomegalovirus exposure and HLA in healthy donors. PCR involved 60 Vbeta and 13 Jbeta primers. Profiling relied on immunoSEQ multiplex PCR, and the TCRdb table lists in-frame clones only, not all of them. The sample records 150,000 or so clones, around 78% being singletons. Sequencing was performed on PBMCs. These receptors were obtained from a female donor in good health and CMV-seronegative.

The chain carries TRBV30 and TRBJ2-3; the D gene is possibly TRBD2 (5 bases). This CDR3 is built from 17 residues. V gave up 1 base and J gave up 1 base, with 18 bases separating them. The germline gives CDR1 GTSNPN, CDR2 SVGIG (reference sequence). In DNA, the CDR3 is TGTGCCTGGAGTGCCGGTCCGCGAGCGGTAGGCACAGATACGCAGTATTTT. It yields the protein CAWSAGPRAVGTDTQYF.

The chain uses TRBV7-2 and TRBJ2-3, with 11 positions matching TRBD2. This CDR3 is built from 17 residues. Trimming cost V 5 bases and J 0 bases; bases outside gene matches: 7. CDR1 and CDR2 (germline): SGHTA, FQGNSA. The CDR3 nucleotides are TGTGCCAGCAGCAAGGCGGGGACTAGCGGAAGCACAGATACGCAGTATTTT. This gives the protein CASSKAGTSGSTDTQYF.

This clone was counted only a few times. The chain links TRBV18 to TRBJ1-2, with 7 bases lining up with TRBD1. Germline V lookup: CDR1 KGHSH, CDR2 LQKENI. The CDR3 spans 18 residues. V gave up 3 bases and J gave up 4 bases; unmatched junction bases: 17. Written as DNA, the CDR3 is TGTGCCAGCTCACCTTCGACTCTCTTGACAGGGAATATCTATGGCTACACCTTC. Its protein product is CASSPSTLLTGNIYGYTF.

The chain carries TRBV9 and TRBJ2-2, with 10 bases matching TRBD1. Germline assignment: CDR1 SGDLS and CDR2 YYNGEE. The CDR3 contains 16 residues. The V gene end was trimmed by 3 bases and the J gene end by 3 bases; junction bases not matched to a gene: 5. CDR3 amino acids: CASSGRQGAYTGELFF. CDR3 bases: TGTGCCAGCAGCGGACGACAGGGGGCTTACACCGGGGAGCTGTTTTTT.

This rearrangement joins TRBV7-3 to TRBJ1-5, with D possibly being TRBD1 (5 bases). This CDR3 spans 13 amino acids. V lost 2 bases to trimming and J lost 5 bases, with 7 bases between them. From germline, CDR1 is SGHTA and CDR2 FQGTGA. The CDR3 nucleotides are TGTGCCAGCAGCTTAGGGGGGGATCAGCCCCAGCATTTT. Encoded protein: CASSLGGDQPQHF.

In regard to this clone: This sample includes further DNA sequences coding for the same CDR3. The V gene is TRBV5-1, the J gene TRBJ2-5; no firm D call. V lost 4 bases, J lost 2 bases, and 3 bases lay in between. The germline V gene has CDR1 SGHRS and CDR2 YFSETQ. The CDR3 contains 11 residues. CDR3 DNA: TGCGCCAGCAGCCTTCAAGAGACCCAGTACTTC. Its translation: CASSLQETQYF. The full variable domain, in which reference TRBV5-1 and TRBJ2-5 provide the parts outside the CDR3, is KAGVTQTPRYLIKTRGQQVTLSCSPISGHRSVSWYQQTPGQGLQFLFEYFSETQRNKGNFPGRFSGRQFSNSRSEMNVSTLELGDSALYLCASSLQETQYFGPGTRLLVL.

The CDR3 nucleotides read TGTGCCTGGAGCAGACAGGGTGGTCTGGGTGGCTACACCTTC. Translating it yields CAWSRQGGLGGYTF. The rearrangement links TRBV30 to TRBJ1-2; 7 bases line up with TRBD1. J lost 7 bases, V lost 3 bases, and 11 bases had no gene match. The length of the CDR3 is 14 residues. Germline V gene data show CDR1 as GTSNPN and CDR2 as SVGIG (reference sequence).

V usage is TRBV21-1 and J usage is TRBJ2-1; the table's D gene call, TRBD2, was not cross checked with the DNA. TRBV21-1 is a pseudogene locus. The CDR3 has 17 amino acids. For the CDR3, the DNA is TGTGCCAGCAGCAAAGCCTATGGGACTAGCGGGGACAATGAGCAGTTCTTC. This codes for CASSKAYGTSGDNEQFF.

This CDR3 reads CASSRSQGVGYNEQFF. The CDR3 DNA follows: TGTGCCAGCAGCCGGTCTCAGGGTGTCGGGTACAATGAGCAGTTCTTC. The gene calls are TRBV4-2 and TRBJ2-1; a possible D gene is TRBD1 (5 bases). V was trimmed by 4 bases and J by 4 bases, leaving 17 bases between them. Germline CDR1 reads LGHNA; CDR2 reads YNFKEQ. The CDR3 covers 16 residues.

The chain uses TRBV6-5 and TRBJ2-5; tentative D call: TRBD1 (7 bases). The end of the DNA is better explained by TRBJ2-7, so the J call may be wrong. CDR1 and CDR2 from the germline V gene are MNHEY and SVGAGI. CDR3 size: 13 residues. CDR3 coding DNA: TGTGCCAGCAGGCGACAGGGAGGCGACGAGCAGTACTTC. It encodes CASRRQGGDEQYF.

This clone has more than one count but fewer than ten. This chain links TRBV2 with TRBJ1-2; 9 bases match TRBD1. This CDR3 contains 13 residues. The trim removed 8 bases at V and 7 bases at J, leaving 8 bases unmatched. Per germline, CDR1 SNHLY and CDR2 FYNNEI. The CDR3 loop reads CASRPGTGLGYTF. The CDR3 nucleotides are TGTGCCAGCCGTCCCGGGACAGGGCTTGGCTACACCTTC.

Written as DNA, the CDR3 is TGTGCCAGCAGTTACTCGTGGACAGGGGTCGGCTACACCTTC. This sequence encodes CASSYSWTGVGYTF. The chain carries TRBV6-5 and TRBJ1-2; TRBD1 matches at 9 bases. Germline trimming cut 0 bases from V and 8 bases from J; bases unmatched to any gene: 4. Per germline, CDR1 MNHEY and CDR2 SVGAGI. The CDR3 sequence is 14 residues long.

This sequence joins TRBV2 and TRBJ2-2; the D gene is possibly TRBD2 (6 bases). The CDR3 runs 14 residues. Trimming cost V 7 bases and J 6 bases, with 15 bases left between them. Germline CDR1 reads SNHLY; CDR2 reads FYNNEI. CDR3 in amino acids: CASTRLVPAGELFF. As DNA, the CDR3 is TGTGCCAGCACAAGACTAGTCCCAGCCGGGGAGCTGTTTTTT.

The CDR3 here is CASTQGQGRADTQYF. The CDR3 nucleotides read TGTGCCAGCACCCAGGGGCAGGGGAGGGCAGATACGCAGTATTTT. V and J are TRBV5-6 and TRBJ2-3; a weak D match, TRBD2 (7 bases). This CDR3 is 15 amino acids long. From germline, CDR1 is SGHDT and CDR2 YYEEEE. Trimming shortened V by 6 bases and J by 4 bases, and 18 bases separated the two germline ends.

The chain carries TRBV4-3 and TRBJ1-6; 7 bases align to TRBD1. V lost 6 bases and J lost 7; bases outside the gene matches: 3. This CDR3 has 13 residues. Germline V gene sequence: CDR1 LGHNA, CDR2 YSLEER. CDR3 sequence reads: CASRKGQNSPLHF. For the CDR3, the DNA is TGCGCCAGCAGAAAGGGACAGAATTCACCCCTCCACTTT.

This clone was found a few times. The V gene is TRBV15, the J gene TRBJ2-1; 8 bases are a match to TRBD2. Germline trimming cut 4 bases from V and 3 bases from J; bases unmatched to any gene: 2. CDR1 is LNHNV, CDR2 YYDKDF, per germline (reference sequence). The CDR3 totals 14 residues. The CDR3 loop reads CATSTSGFYNEQFF. The CDR3 DNA follows: TGTGCCACCAGCACTAGCGGGTTCTACAATGAGCAGTTCTTC.

The gene calls are TRBV5-1 and TRBJ1-5, with 7 bases matching TRBD1. The CDR3 has 14 residues. Per the germline V gene, CDR1 is SGHRS and CDR2 is YFSETQ. After removal of 1 base from V and 5 bases from J, the junction contained 3 bases not matched to a gene. CDR3 coding DNA: TGCGCCAGCAGCTTGACAGGGGTACATCAGCCCCAGCATTTT. Translated: CASSLTGVHQPQHF. Drawing the rest from reference TRBV5-1 and TRBJ1-5, the complete variable domain is KAGVTQTPRYLIKTRGQQVTLSCSPISGHRSVSWYQQTPGQGLQFLFEYFSETQRNKGNFPGRFSGRQFSNSRSEMNVSTLELGDSALYLCASSLTGVHQPQHFGDGTRLSIL.

The J gene is TRBJ2-7, the V gene TRBV11-3, with 8 nucleotides matching TRBD2. The V segment lost 8 bases and the J segment 12 bases; nucleotides outside the gene matches: 6. Germline lookup yields CDR1 SGHNT and CDR2 YENEEA. This CDR3 comprises 10 residues. The CDR3 loop reads CASFIAGPYF. For the CDR3, the DNA is TGTGCCAGCTTCATAGCGGGGCCGTACTTC.

This clone was seen a handful of times. The gene calls are TRBV28 and TRBJ1-2, with 7 bases lining up with TRBD1. CDR1 is MDHEN, CDR2 SYDVKM, per germline. V gave up 10 bases and J gave up 0 bases; unmatched junction bases: 11. The CDR3 is 15 residues long. CDR3 sequence (DNA): TGTGCCACCCGGGGGGGGGACAGTTCTAACTATGGCTACACCTTC. As protein: CATRGGDSSNYGYTF.

V usage is TRBV5-6 and J usage is TRBJ2-4; 7 bases align to TRBD1. J was trimmed by 13 bases and V by 1 base; bases with no gene match: 5. The germline V gene has CDR1 SGHDT and CDR2 YYEEEE. This CDR3 contains 12 residues. The CDR3: CASSLWSRGQYF. The CDR3 region has the DNA TGTGCCAGCAGCTTGTGGTCCAGGGGGCAGTACTTC.